Below, 22 T cell receptor beta chains from the same sample are listed, as sequenced in a study of T-cell reconstitution after alpha-beta-depleted transplantation in children. A TCRbeta library incorporating unique molecular identifiers was prepared. Each CDR3 protein is one row after TCRdb ran MiXCR on the PCR reads. This sample has fewer than 550,000 distinct CDR3 sequences, with about 10% found just once. Sequencing used PBMCs, mostly from graft donor cells, obtained 180 days after TCRalphabeta/CD19-depleted stem cell transplant. The source of these receptors is a female patient aged 2-15 years who had a stem cell transplant for aplastic anemia, so the T cells may come from the graft donor.

The chain employs TRBV18 and TRBJ1-5, with D unclear. The germline CDR1 and CDR2 sequences are KGHSH and LQKENI. The CDR3 has 14 amino acids. Trimming pared 6 bases from V and 6 bases from J, leaving 15 bases between. The DNA of the CDR3 is TGTGCCAGCTCCCGCGAGGCCCGGGGTCAGCCCCAGCATTTT. This encodes CASSREARGQPQHF.

This clonotype was recorded at least ten times. The V call is TRBV9, the J call TRBJ2-6, with 10 nucleotides matching TRBD1. V was clipped by 6 bases and J by 0 bases; unmatched bases: 6. The germline gives CDR1 SGDLS, CDR2 YYNGEE. The CDR3 has 17 amino acids. The CDR3 reads CASNAGTGDSGANVLTF. CDR3 bases: TGTGCCAGCAACGCCGGGACAGGGGACTCTGGGGCCAACGTCCTGACTTTC.

The chain joins TRBV12-3 or TRBV12-4 to TRBJ2-7; possibly TRBD2 for D (6 bases). CDR3 size: 12 residues. Trimming stripped 8 bases from V and 6 bases from J, with 14 bases between. The CDR3 reads CASSSGVGEQYV. Written as DNA, the CDR3 is TGTGCCAGCTCCTCGGGGGTAGGCGAGCAGTACGTC.

At least ten counts were recorded for this clonotype. J is TRBJ2-7 and V is TRBV29-1, with TRBD2 matching over 7 bases. Germline CDR1 is SQVTM and CDR2 is ANQGSEA. The CDR3 is 13 amino acids. Trimming took 3 bases from V and 6 from J; bases not matched to a gene: 8. DNA for the CDR3: TGCAGCGTTGATAGGCGGGAGAACGGCGAGCAGTACTTC. Protein: CSVDRRENGEQYF.

The rearrangement joins TRBV4-1 to TRBJ2-5; D is ambiguous. Germline lookup yields CDR1 MGHRA and CDR2 YSYEKL. The CDR3 has 14 amino acids. V lost 3 bases and J lost 0, with 8 bases in between. The CDR3: CASSHIANQETQYF. The CDR3, as DNA: TGCGCCAGCAGCCATATTGCTAACCAAGAGACCCAGTACTTC.

The chain carries TRBV20-1 and TRBJ2-1, with a tentative D call TRBD2 (5 bases). Germline loops: CDR1 DFQATT, CDR2 SNEGSKA (reference sequence). Trimming took off 4 bases at V and 7 bases at J, with 17 bases between the two ends. This CDR3 contains 14 residues. The DNA for the CDR3 is TGCAGTGCTAAAGCGCGAGGGCCGGGTAATGAGCAGTTCTTC. It is translated as CSAKARGPGNEQFF.

In its sample, this clonotype was seen a few times. The V and J genes are TRBV7-3 and TRBJ2-1; D possibly corresponds to TRBD2 (6 bases). V was trimmed by 5 bases and J by 2 bases, leaving 13 bases between them. The CDR3 extends over 15 amino acids. Germline values: CDR1 SGHTA, CDR2 FQGTGA. The DNA of the CDR3 is TGTGCCAGCAGCCCCCGACTAGTCCCCTACAATGAGCAGTTCTTC. This translates into CASSPRLVPYNEQFF. Based on the CDR3 plus reference TRBV7-3 and TRBJ2-1, the full variable domain is GAGVSQTPSNKVTEKGKYVELRCDPISGHTALYWYRQSLGQGPEFLIYFQGTGAADDSGLPNDRFFAVRPEGSVSTLKIQRTERGDSAVYLCASSPRLVPYNEQFFGPGTRLTVL.

This clonotype has a handful of counts. The V gene is TRBV5-5, the J gene TRBJ2-3; TRBD2 might be the D (6 bases). From germline, CDR1 is SGHKS and CDR2 YYEKEE (reference sequence). CDR3 size: 16 residues. V lost 2 bases and J lost 0, with 13 bases in between. CDR3 region: CASSFHYGRSTDTQYF. The CDR3 region has the DNA TGTGCCAGCAGCTTTCACTACGGGAGAAGCACAGATACGCAGTATTTT.

This clonotype has only a few counts. The chain is built from TRBV12-3 or TRBV12-4 and TRBJ1-2; weak D call: TRBD1 (6 bases). Between the trimmed V and J ends, which lost 2 bases and 4 bases, there was a span of 17 bases. This CDR3 has 16 amino acids. DNA of the CDR3: TGTGCCAGCAGTTTATCATCCGGGGGCGAAGCCTATGGCTACACCTTC. This encodes CASSLSSGGEAYGYTF.

This clonotype was observed a handful of times. V gene TRBV7-9 combines with J gene TRBJ1-4, with D possibly being TRBD1 (5 bases). The V end was cut by 5 bases, the J end by 3 bases, with 13 bases between. In germline, CDR1 is SEHNR, CDR2 FQNEAQ (reference sequence). This CDR3 has 15 amino acids. The DNA of the CDR3 is TGTGCCAGCAGCGTCACAGGAGCCCCTAATGAAAAACTGTTTTTT. Residues: CASSVTGAPNEKLFF.

The sample holds a few counts of this clonotype. CDR3 bases: TGCAGTGCTAGATCGATAGACGAGCGGGCGAGCTATTACAATGAGCAGTTCTTC. Encoded protein: CSARSIDERASYYNEQFF. The chain employs TRBV20-1 and TRBJ2-1; tentatively, D is TRBD2 (6 bases). The CDR3 extends over 18 amino acids. Trimming removed 2 bases from V and 4 bases from J, with 24 bases in between. The germline V gene has CDR1 DFQATT and CDR2 SNEGSKA (reference sequence).

The table lists this clonotype with a few counts. The chain links TRBV6-2 or TRBV6-3 to TRBJ2-7, with 9 bases matching TRBD2. This CDR3 has 15 residues. Trimming at V came to 2 bases and at J to 3 bases, leaving 5 bases not matched to a gene. Germline lookup yields CDR1 MNHEY and CDR2 SVGEGT. The CDR3 region is CASSYDSGSGYEQYV. In DNA form, the CDR3 reads TGTGCCAGCAGTTACGATAGCGGGAGCGGCTACGAGCAGTACGTC.

The rearrangement uses TRBV15 and TRBJ2-7, with TRBD2 identical over 8 bases. CDR1 and CDR2 (germline): LNHNV, YYDKDF (reference sequence). The CDR3 is 15 amino acids. V shed 4 bases, J shed 4 bases, and the junction held 9 bases outside the gene matches. CDR3 loop: CATSTFTSGLYEQYF. The CDR3 coding sequence is TGTGCCACCAGCACTTTTACTAGCGGACTGTACGAGCAGTACTTC.

This clonotype has more than one count but fewer than ten. The chain links TRBV4-3 to TRBJ2-1; D unresolved. Trimming left V 4 bases short and J 7 bases short, with 14 bases between. The CDR3 runs to 14 residues. Germline assignment: CDR1 LGHNA and CDR2 YSLEER. The CDR3 DNA follows: TGCGCCAGCAGCCCAGCAACGGCGCAGAATGAGCAGTTCTTC. Translating gives CASSPATAQNEQFF.

This clonotype came up a few times. V is TRBV20-1 and J is TRBJ2-5, with 9 bases identical to TRBD2. CDR1 is DFQATT and CDR2 is SNEGSKA in the germline V gene (reference sequence). With V trimmed by 3 bases and J by 3 bases, 5 bases remained unmatched. This CDR3 comprises 14 residues. CDR3 bases: TGCAGTGCTAGGCAGGGACTAGCTAAAGAGACCCAGTACTTC. Translating it yields CSARQGLAKETQYF.

V is TRBV28 and J is TRBJ1-1; the match to TRBD1 covers 8 bases. The CDR3 contains 16 residues. CDR1 is MDHEN, CDR2 SYDVKM, per germline. The junction had 5 bases not matched to a gene; V was cut back by 2 bases and J by 0 bases. The CDR3, as DNA: TGTGCCAGCAGTTTACCGTTGACAGGGGTGAACACTGAAGCTTTCTTT. It is translated as CASSLPLTGVNTEAFF. Together with reference TRBV28 and TRBJ1-1, the CDR3 gives the full variable domain: DVKVTQSSRYLVKRTGEKVFLECVQDMDHENMFWYRQDPGLGLRLIYFSYDVKMKEKGDIPEGYSVSREKKERFSLILESASTNQTSMYLCASSLPLTGVNTEAFFGQGTRLTVV.

The rearrangement joins TRBV28 to TRBJ1-3; tentative D call: TRBD1 (5 bases). Germline V CDR1 and CDR2: MDHEN, SYDVKM. The CDR3 spans 17 residues. Trimming stripped 6 bases from V and 0 bases from J, with 18 bases between. Here the CDR3 DNA reads TGTGCCAGCAGAGGATTAAGGGGACGCTTCTCTGGAAACACCATATATTTT. Translated, it gives CASRGLRGRFSGNTIYF.

The rearrangement uses TRBV4-3 and TRBJ2-2; weak D call: TRBD1 (6 bases). This CDR3 contains 16 residues. Germline V gene data show CDR1 as LGHNA and CDR2 as YSLEER. Trimming pared 2 bases from V and 1 base from J, leaving 11 bases between. CDR3 nucleotides: TGCGCCAGCAGCCAACAGACAGGACTGAACACCGGGGAGCTGTTTTTT. It encodes CASSQQTGLNTGELFF.

This clonotype was recorded a few times. The chain links TRBV5-1 to TRBJ1-3, with 7 positions matching TRBD1. CDR3 length: 13 amino acids. The V gene's germline CDR1 is SGHRS and CDR2 YFSETQ. Losses at the gene ends were 5 bases for V and 2 bases for J; bases not matched to a gene: 1. CDR3 DNA sequence: TGCGCCAGCAGAACAGGGGCTGGAAACACCATATATTTT. Translating it yields CASRTGAGNTIYF.

V and J are TRBV14 and TRBJ2-5; D is unresolved. CDR3 length: 14 residues. Germline CDR1 reads SGHDN; CDR2 reads FVKESK. V gave up 1 base and J gave up 2 bases, with 8 bases separating them. The CDR3 DNA reads TGTGCCAGCAGCCAAGGTCCCCGGCAAGAGACCCAGTACTTC. It codes for CASSQGPRQETQYF.

This chain uses TRBV7-6 with TRBJ2-7, with 7 bases lining up with TRBD1. V lost 3 bases and J lost 4; bases outside the gene matches: 6. This CDR3 is built from 14 residues. CDR1 is SGHVS, CDR2 FNYEAQ, per germline. The CDR3 DNA is TGTGCCAGCAGCTTGGGGACAGATAATTACGAGCAGTACTTC. Translation gives CASSLGTDNYEQYF.

This clonotype was counted a few times. The chain has TRBV12-3 or TRBV12-4 and TRBJ2-5; 10 bases agree with TRBD2. There are 13 residues in the CDR3. The ends lost 6 bases at V and 2 bases at J; junction bases unmatched: 0. The CDR3 DNA reads TGTGCCAGCAGGGGACTAGCGCAAGAGACCCAGTACTTC. Its translation is CASRGLAQETQYF.